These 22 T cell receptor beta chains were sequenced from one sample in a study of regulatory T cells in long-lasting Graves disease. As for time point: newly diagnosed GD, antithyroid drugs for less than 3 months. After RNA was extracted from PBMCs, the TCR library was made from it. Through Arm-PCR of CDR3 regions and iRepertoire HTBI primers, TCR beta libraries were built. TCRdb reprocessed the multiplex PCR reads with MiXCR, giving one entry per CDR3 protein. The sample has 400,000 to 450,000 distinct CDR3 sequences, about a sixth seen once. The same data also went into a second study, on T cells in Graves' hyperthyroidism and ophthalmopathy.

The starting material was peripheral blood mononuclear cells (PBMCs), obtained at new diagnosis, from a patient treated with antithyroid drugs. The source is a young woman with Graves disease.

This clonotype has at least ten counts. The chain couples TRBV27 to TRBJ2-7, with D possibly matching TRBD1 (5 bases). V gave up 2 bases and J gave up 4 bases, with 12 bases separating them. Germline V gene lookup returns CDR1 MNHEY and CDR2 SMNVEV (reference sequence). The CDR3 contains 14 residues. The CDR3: CASSLQGRVYEQYF. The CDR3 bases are TGTGCCAGCAGTTTACAGGGAAGGGTTTACGAGCAGTACTTC.

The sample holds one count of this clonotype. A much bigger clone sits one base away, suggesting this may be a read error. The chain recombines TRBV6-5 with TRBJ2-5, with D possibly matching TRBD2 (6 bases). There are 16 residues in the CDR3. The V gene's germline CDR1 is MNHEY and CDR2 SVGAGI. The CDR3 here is CASSYRGPGSGEAQYF. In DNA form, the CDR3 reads TGTGCCAGCAGTTACAGAGGCCCAGGGTCGGGAGAGGCCCAGTACTTC.

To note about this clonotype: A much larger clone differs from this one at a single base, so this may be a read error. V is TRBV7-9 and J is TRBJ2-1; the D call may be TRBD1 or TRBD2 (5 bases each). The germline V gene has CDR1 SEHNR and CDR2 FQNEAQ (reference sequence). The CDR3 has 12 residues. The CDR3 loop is CATLGTHNEQLF. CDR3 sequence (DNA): TGTGCCACCCTTGGGACGCACAATGAGCAGCTCTTC. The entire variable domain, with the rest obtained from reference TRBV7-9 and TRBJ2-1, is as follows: DTGVSQNPRHKITKRGQNVTFRCDPISEHNRLYWYRQTLGQGPEFLTYFQNEAQLEKSRLLSDRFSAERPKGSFSTLEIQRTEQGDSAMYLCATLGTHNEQLFGPGTRLTVL.

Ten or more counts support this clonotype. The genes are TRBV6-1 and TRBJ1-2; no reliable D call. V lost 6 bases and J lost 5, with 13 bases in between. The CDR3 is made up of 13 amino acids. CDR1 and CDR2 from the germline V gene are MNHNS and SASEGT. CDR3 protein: CASRFEPSYGYTF. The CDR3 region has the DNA TGTGCCAGCAGATTCGAACCCAGTTATGGCTACACCTTC.

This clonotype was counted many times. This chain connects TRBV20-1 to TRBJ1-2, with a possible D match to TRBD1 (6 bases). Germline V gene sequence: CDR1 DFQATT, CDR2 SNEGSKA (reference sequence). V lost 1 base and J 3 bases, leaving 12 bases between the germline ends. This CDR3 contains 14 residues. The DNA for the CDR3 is TGCAGTGCTAGAGGGGGTCCAGGGGACTATGGCTACACCTTC. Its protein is CSARGGPGDYGYTF.

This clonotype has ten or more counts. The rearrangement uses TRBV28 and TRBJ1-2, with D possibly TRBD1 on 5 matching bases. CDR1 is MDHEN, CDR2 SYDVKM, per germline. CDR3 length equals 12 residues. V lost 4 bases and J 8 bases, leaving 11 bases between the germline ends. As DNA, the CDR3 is TGTGCCAGCAGTTCCAGGGCATGGGGCTACACCTTC. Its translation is CASSSRAWGYTF.

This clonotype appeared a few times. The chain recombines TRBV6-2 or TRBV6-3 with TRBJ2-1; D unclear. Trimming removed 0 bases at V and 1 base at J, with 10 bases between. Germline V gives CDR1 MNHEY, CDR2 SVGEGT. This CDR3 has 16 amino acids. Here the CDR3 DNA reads TGTGCCAGCAGTTACTCAAGGGCCCCTTCCTACAATGAGCAGTTCTTC. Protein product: CASSYSRAPSYNEQFF.

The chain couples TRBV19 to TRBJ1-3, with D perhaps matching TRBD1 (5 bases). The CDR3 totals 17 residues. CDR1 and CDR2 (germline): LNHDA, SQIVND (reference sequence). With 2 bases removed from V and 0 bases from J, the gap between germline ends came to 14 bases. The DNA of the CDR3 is TGTGCCAGTAGTATACCCCAGGGATGGGGCTCTGGAAACACCATATATTTT. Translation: CASSIPQGWGSGNTIYF.

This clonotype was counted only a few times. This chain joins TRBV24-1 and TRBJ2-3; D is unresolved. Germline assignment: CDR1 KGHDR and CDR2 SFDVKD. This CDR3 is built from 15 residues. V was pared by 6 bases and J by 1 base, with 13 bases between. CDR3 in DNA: TGTGCCACCAGTAGAACGGGTAAGGGCACAGATACGCAGTATTTT. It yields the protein CATSRTGKGTDTQYF.

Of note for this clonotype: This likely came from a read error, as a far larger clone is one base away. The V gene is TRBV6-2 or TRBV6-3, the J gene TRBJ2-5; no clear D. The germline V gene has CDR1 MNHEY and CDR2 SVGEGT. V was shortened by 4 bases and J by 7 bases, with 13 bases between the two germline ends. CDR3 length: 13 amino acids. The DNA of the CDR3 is TGTGCCAGCAGTTTACCCGCGTCTAGGACCCAGTACTTC. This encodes CASSLPASRTQYF.

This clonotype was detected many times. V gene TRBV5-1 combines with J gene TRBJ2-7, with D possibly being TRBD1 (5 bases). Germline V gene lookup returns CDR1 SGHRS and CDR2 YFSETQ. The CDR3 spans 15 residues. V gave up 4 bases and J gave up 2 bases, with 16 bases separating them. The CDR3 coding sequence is TGCGCCAGCAGCACCCAGGGCGAAAGCACCTACGAGCAGTACTTC. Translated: CASSTQGESTYEQYF.

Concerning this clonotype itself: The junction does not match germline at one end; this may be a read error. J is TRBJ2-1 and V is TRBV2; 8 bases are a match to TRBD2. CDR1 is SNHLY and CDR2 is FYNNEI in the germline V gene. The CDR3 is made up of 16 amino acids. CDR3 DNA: TGTGCCAGCAGTTCCCTGGGCGGGAGGACCTACAATGGGCAGTTCTTC. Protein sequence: CASSSLGGRTYNGQFF.

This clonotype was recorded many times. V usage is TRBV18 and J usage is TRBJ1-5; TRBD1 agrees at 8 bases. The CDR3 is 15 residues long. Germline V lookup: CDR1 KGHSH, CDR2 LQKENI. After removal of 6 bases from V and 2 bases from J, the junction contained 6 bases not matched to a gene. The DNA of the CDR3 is TGTGCCAGCTCGTCGCAGGGGGCCGGCAATCAGCCCCAGCATTTT. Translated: CASSSQGAGNQPQHF.

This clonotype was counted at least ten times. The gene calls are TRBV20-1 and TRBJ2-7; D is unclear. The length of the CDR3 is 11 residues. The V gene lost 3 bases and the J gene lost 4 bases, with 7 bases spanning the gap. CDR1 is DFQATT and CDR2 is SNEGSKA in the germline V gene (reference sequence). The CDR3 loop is CSASPRYEQYF. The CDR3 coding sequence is TGCAGTGCTAGCCCGAGGTACGAGCAGTACTTC.

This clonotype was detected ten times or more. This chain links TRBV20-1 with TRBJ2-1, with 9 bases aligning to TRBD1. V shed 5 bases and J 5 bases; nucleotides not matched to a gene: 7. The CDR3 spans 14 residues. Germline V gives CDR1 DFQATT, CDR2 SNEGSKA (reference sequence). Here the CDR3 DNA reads TGCAGTGCTGACAGGGGGGGGACACACAATGAGCAGTTCTTC. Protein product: CSADRGGTHNEQFF.

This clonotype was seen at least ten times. In DNA, the CDR3 is TGTGCCTGGAGTGCGGGGAGAACCAAAAACATTCAGTACTTC. It codes for CAWSAGRTKNIQYF. The genes are TRBV30 and TRBJ2-4; weak D call: TRBD2 (5 bases). The V end was cut by 1 base, the J end by 2 bases, with 9 bases between. The CDR3 is 14 amino acids. CDR1 and CDR2 (germline): GTSNPN, SVGIG (reference sequence).

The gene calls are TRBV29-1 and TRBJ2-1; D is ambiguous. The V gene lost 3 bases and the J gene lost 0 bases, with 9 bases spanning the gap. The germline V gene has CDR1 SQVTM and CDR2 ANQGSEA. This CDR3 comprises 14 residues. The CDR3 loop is CSVDPGRSYNEQFF. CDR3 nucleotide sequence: TGCAGCGTTGATCCCGGACGCTCCTACAATGAGCAGTTCTTC.

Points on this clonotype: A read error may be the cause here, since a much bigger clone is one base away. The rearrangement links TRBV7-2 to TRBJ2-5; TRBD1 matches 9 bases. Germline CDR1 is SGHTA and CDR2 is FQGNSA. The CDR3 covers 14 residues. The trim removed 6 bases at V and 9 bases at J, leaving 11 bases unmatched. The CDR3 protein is CASSSSGTGLSQYF. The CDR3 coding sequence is TGTGCCAGCAGTTCTTCCGGGACAGGGTTATCCCAGTACTTC.

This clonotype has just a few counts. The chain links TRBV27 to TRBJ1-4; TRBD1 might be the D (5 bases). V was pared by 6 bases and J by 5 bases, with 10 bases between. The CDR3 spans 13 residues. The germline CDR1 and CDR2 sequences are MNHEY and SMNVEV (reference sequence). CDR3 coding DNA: TGTGCCAGCAGCCGCTACAGGAATGAAAAACTGTTTTTT. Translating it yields CASSRYRNEKLFF.

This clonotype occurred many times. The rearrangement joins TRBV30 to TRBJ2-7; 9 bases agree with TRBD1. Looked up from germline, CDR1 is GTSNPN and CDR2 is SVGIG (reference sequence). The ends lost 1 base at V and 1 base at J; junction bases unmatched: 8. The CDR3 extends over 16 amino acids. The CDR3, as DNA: TGTGCCTGGAGTGGGGGCCCGGGACAGGGTTCCTACGAGCAGTACTTC. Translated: CAWSGGPGQGSYEQYF.

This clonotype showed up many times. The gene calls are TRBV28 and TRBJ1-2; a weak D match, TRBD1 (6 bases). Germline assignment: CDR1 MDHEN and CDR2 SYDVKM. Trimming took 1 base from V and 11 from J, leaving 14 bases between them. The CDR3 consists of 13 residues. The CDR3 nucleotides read TGTGCCAGCAGTTTATCTGGACAGTTTGGGTACACCTTC. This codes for CASSLSGQFGYTF.

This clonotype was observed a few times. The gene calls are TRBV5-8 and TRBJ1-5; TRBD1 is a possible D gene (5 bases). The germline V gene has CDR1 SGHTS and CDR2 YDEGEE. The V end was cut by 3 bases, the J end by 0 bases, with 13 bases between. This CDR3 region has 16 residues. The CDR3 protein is CASSSGESASNQPQHF. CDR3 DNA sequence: TGTGCCAGCAGCTCGGGGGAGTCCGCTAGCAATCAGCCCCAGCATTTT.